This is a list of T cell receptor beta chains from one sample in a study of control samples from healthy donors and cancer patients. This table comes from immunoSEQ multiplex PCR, and its TCRdb copy is limited to in-frame clones, with some not included. The sample lists 54,000 or so clones, roughly 94% occurring once. The sample consisted of blood. The receptors shown here come from a man aged 25 to 40 in good health. Both conserved end residues are part of each CDR3. The D gene is left open where the match is weak.

TRBJ2-1 | TRBV7-9 | TRBD2 | CASSLIASGNGEQFF | TGTGCCAGCAGCTTAATCGCTAGCGGGAATGGTGAGCAGTTCTTC
TRBJ2-7 | TRBV6-2/TRBV6-3 | TRBD2 | CASSYRAGDSGDEQYF | TGTGCCAGCAGTTACCGGGCGGGAGACTCGGGGGACGAGCAGTACTTC
TRBJ1-1 | TRBV28 | - | CASTSPGAGNTEAFF | TGTGCCAGCACTTCGCCTGGGGCCGGGAACACTGAAGCTTTCTTT
TRBJ1-5 | TRBV5-6 | - | CASSLGMGGNQPQHF | TGTGCCAGCAGCTTGGGAATGGGGGGGAATCAGCCCCAGCATTTT
TRBJ1-1 | TRBV18 | - | CASSTGRETEAFF | TGTGCCAGCTCAACGGGACGAGAAACTGAAGCTTTCTTT
TRBJ2-1 | TRBV7-9 | - | CASSLAGTQDNEQFF | TGTGCCAGCAGCTTAGCCGGGACCCAGGACAATGAGCAGTTCTTC
TRBJ1-1 | TRBV6-5 | - | CASRSMGARNTEAFF | TGTGCCAGCAGGAGCATGGGGGCGAGGAACACTGAAGCTTTCTTT
TRBJ2-1 | TRBV5-1 | TRBD2 | CASSEGLAPNEQFF | TGCGCCAGTTCGGAGGGACTAGCCCCCAATGAGCAGTTCTTC
TRBJ2-3 | TRBV6-5 | TRBD2 | CASSIGLAYTDTQYF | TGTGCCAGCAGCATAGGACTAGCGTACACAGATACGCAGTATTTT
TRBJ2-2 | TRBV7-9 | - | CASSLVPNTGELFF | TGTGCCAGCTCGCTCGTTCCGAACACCGGGGAGCTGTTTTTT
TRBJ1-5 | TRBV7-2 | - | CASSLGAREAQPQHF | TGTGCCAGCAGCTTAGGTGCCAGGGAGGCTCAGCCCCAGCATTTT
TRBJ2-7 | TRBV7-2 | - | CASSLGQPYEQYF | TGTGCCAGCAGCTTAGGACAGCCCTACGAGCAGTACTTC
TRBJ2-2 | TRBV7-3 | - | CASSFLRNTGELFF | TGTGCCAGCAGCTTTTTGCGGAACACCGGGGAGCTGTTTTTT
TRBJ2-7 | TRBV28 | TRBD1 | CASRDLLGQGDSYEQYF | TGTGCCAGCAGGGACCTACTTGGACAGGGGGACTCCTACGAGCAGTACTTC
TRBJ2-4 | TRBV28 | - | CASRSSRGIQYF | TGTGCCAGCAGGTCCTCGAGGGGCATTCAGTACTTC
TRBJ2-7 | TRBV3-1/TRBV3-2 | - | CASSQEGPPYEQYF | TGTGCCAGCAGCCAAGAGGGGCCCCCATACGAGCAGTACTTC
TRBJ2-7 | TRBV6-1 | - | CASSEYGFYEQYF | TGTGCCAGCAGTGAATACGGGTTCTACGAGCAGTACTTC
TRBJ2-5 | TRBV4-3 | - | CASSRAALGETQYF | TGCGCCAGCAGCCGCGCGGCCCTGGGAGAGACCCAGTACTTC
TRBJ2-7 | TRBV6-5 | TRBD1 | CASSYSTGGSYEQYF | TGTGCCAGCAGTTACTCGACAGGGGGCTCCTACGAGCAGTACTTC
TRBJ1-6 | TRBV7-9 | - | CASSDHDSPLHF | TGTGCCAGCAGCGACCATGATTCACCCCTCCACTTT
TRBJ2-2 | TRBV30 | - | CAWSVMLGAGGELFF | TGTGCCTGGAGTGTAATGCTGGGGGCTGGCGGGGAGCTGTTTTTT
TRBJ2-4 | TRBV5-1 | - | CASSLPGPGAKNIQYF | TGCGCCAGCAGCTTGCCAGGGCCGGGGGCCAAAAACATTCAGTACTTC
TRBJ1-2 | TRBV6-1 | TRBD1 | CASSEGPGGEGYGYTF | TGTGCCAGCAGTGAAGGCCCAGGGGGCGAAGGTTATGGCTACACCTTC
TRBJ1-2 | TRBV13 | - | CASSPLGGVRYGYTF | TGTGCCAGCAGCCCCCTTGGGGGGGTGAGGTATGGCTACACCTTC
TRBJ2-5 | TRBV7-2 | - | CASSFGYPSQETQYF | TGTGCCAGCAGCTTTGGCTATCCCTCGCAAGAGACCCAGTACTTC